The 27 T cell receptor beta chains below were found in one sample sequenced in a study of T cell responses to AZD1222 COVID-19 vaccine. Generated by immunoSEQ multiplex PCR, the TCRdb table keeps only in-frame clones and is missing some. The sample gives about 140,000 clones, roughly 89% of which show up once; about 5.5% is in the top ten. The material was peripheral blood, obtained on day 0 of AZD1222 vaccination. These receptor sequences come from an adult in good health.

This chain joins TRBV30 and TRBJ1-3; maybe TRBD1 (6 bases). Germline CDR1 is GTSNPN and CDR2 is SVGIG (reference sequence). V was trimmed by 3 bases and J by 0 bases, leaving 18 bases between them. CDR3 length equals 17 residues. This CDR3 is CAWSTWGGTSSGNTIYF. The DNA for the CDR3 is TGTGCCTGGAGCACATGGGGGGGCACGAGCTCTGGAAACACCATATATTTT.

This clone occurred once. The chain links TRBV15 to TRBJ1-3, with D unclear. The CDR3 runs 14 residues. The germline CDR1 and CDR2 sequences are LNHNV and YYDKDF (reference sequence). Trimming pared 5 bases from V and 1 base from J, leaving 9 bases between. CDR3 region: CATSEQQSGNTIYF. DNA for the CDR3: TGTGCCACCAGCGAACAACAATCTGGAAACACCATATATTTT.

V and J are TRBV7-2 and TRBJ1-3, with D perhaps TRBD1 (6 bases). V lost 6 bases and J 1 base, leaving 10 bases between the germline ends. The CDR3 covers 14 residues. Per germline, CDR1 SGHTA and CDR2 FQGNSA. The CDR3 DNA follows: TGTGCCAGCAGTCAGGGGTGGTCTGGAAACACCATATATTTT. This translates into CASSQGWSGNTIYF.

The chain combines TRBV6-6 with TRBJ2-1, with D possibly matching TRBD1 (6 bases). Germline V gives CDR1 MNHNY, CDR2 SVGAGI (reference sequence). The V and J ends lost 4 bases and 6 bases respectively, with 13 bases between them. The CDR3 is 14 amino acids. The CDR3 DNA reads TGTGCCAGCAGTTCCCGGGACAACCTCAATGAGCAGTTCTTC. It codes for CASSSRDNLNEQFF.

The gene calls are TRBV19 and TRBJ1-6; 7 bases line up with TRBD1. The J segment lost 8 bases and the V segment lost 7 bases, leaving 11 bases of the junction unmatched. Germline values: CDR1 LNHDA, CDR2 SQIVND (reference sequence). The CDR3 spans 15 residues. In nucleotides, the CDR3 is TGTGCCAGTAAAGTCACAGGGGTTTTCGATTCACCCCTCCACTTT. Its protein product is CASKVTGVFDSPLHF.

V gene TRBV9 combines with J gene TRBJ2-7, with D possibly called TRBD1 or TRBD2 (5 bases each). Trimming cost V 4 bases and J 0 bases, with 23 bases left between them. CDR3 length: 18 amino acids. Germline V CDR1 and CDR2: SGDLS, YYNGEE. The CDR3 sequence: CASSPFQTRGPPSYEQYF. Here the CDR3 DNA reads TGTGCCAGCAGCCCCTTTCAAACGAGGGGACCACCCTCCTACGAGCAGTACTTC.

The V and J genes are TRBV9 and TRBJ2-1; 9 bases line up with TRBD2. The CDR3 contains 17 residues. CDR1 is SGDLS and CDR2 is YYNGEE in the germline V gene. J was trimmed by 0 bases and V by 0 bases; bases with no gene match: 4. The CDR3 reads CASSVGSSGNSYNEQFF. In nucleotides, the CDR3 is TGTGCCAGCAGCGTAGGCTCTAGCGGGAACTCCTACAATGAGCAGTTCTTC.

The CDR3 is CAIKPAVNTEAFF. In DNA, the CDR3 is TGTGCCATCAAACCGGCCGTGAACACTGAAGCTTTCTTT. The V gene is TRBV10-3, the J gene TRBJ1-1; D remains unclear. In germline, CDR1 is ENHRY, CDR2 SYGVKD. The CDR3 loop spans 13 amino acids. Trimming pared 7 bases from V and 0 bases from J, leaving 9 bases between.

This chain joins TRBV24-1 and TRBJ1-1; the match to TRBD1 covers 11 bases. Germline lookup yields CDR1 KGHDR and CDR2 SFDVKD. This CDR3 has 13 amino acids. Trimming cost V 7 bases and J 3 bases; bases outside gene matches: 0. The CDR3 coding sequence is TGTGCCACCAGGGGACAGGGGGACACTGAAGCTTTCTTT. This translates into CATRGQGDTEAFF.

V usage is TRBV6-5 and J usage is TRBJ2-1; a weak D match, TRBD1 (6 bases). In germline, CDR1 is MNHEY, CDR2 SVGAGI. Trimming removed 10 bases at V and 7 bases at J, with 14 bases between. The length of the CDR3 is 12 residues. Written as DNA, the CDR3 is TGTGCCACAGGGCCGAGGGGGAATGAGCAGTTCTTC. Protein product: CATGPRGNEQFF.

The chain uses TRBV27 and TRBJ1-6; D is undetermined. CDR3 length: 14 residues. From germline, CDR1 is MNHEY and CDR2 SMNVEV (reference sequence). The V gene lost 2 bases and the J gene lost 6 bases, with 8 bases spanning the gap. DNA for the CDR3: TGTGCCAGCAGTTTAAGGACTGCTAATTCACCCCTCCACTTT. Residues: CASSLRTANSPLHF.

The chain joins TRBV27 to TRBJ1-5; D ambiguous. The CDR3 has 13 residues. Germline CDR1 MNHEY, CDR2 SMNVEV (reference sequence). Trimming left V 8 bases short and J 0 bases short, with 8 bases between. The CDR3 sequence: CASGKHSNQPQHF. For the CDR3, the DNA is TGTGCCAGCGGTAAGCATAGCAATCAGCCCCAGCATTTT.

The chain couples TRBV2 to TRBJ1-2; 10 bases map to TRBD1. The CDR3 extends over 16 amino acids. Germline-derived CDR1 and CDR2 are SNHLY and FYNNEI. J was trimmed by 0 bases and V by 8 bases; bases with no gene match: 9. The CDR3 nucleotides are TGTGCCAGCTTGGGTCGACAGGGGGCTACTAACTATGGCTACACCTTC. This gives the protein CASLGRQGATNYGYTF. The variable domain in full, with the rest retrieved from reference TRBV2 and TRBJ1-2, is EPEVTQTPSHQVTQMGQEVILRCVPISNHLYFYWYRQILGQKVEFLVSFYNNEISEKSEIFDDQFSVERPDGSNFTLKIRSTKLEDSAMYFCASLGRQGATNYGYTFGSGTRLTVV.

The table lists this clone with a count of one. The chain employs TRBV6-5 and TRBJ1-4; D is unclear. Germline CDR1 and CDR2: MNHEY and SVGAGI. The germline V and J ends were trimmed by 7 bases and 3 bases, with 9 bases remaining between them. The CDR3 runs 13 residues. The CDR3 DNA is TGTGCCAGCACTCTCGGGCCTAATGAAAAACTGTTTTTT. This sequence encodes CASTLGPNEKLFF.

The chain couples TRBV9 to TRBJ2-3; TRBD2 matches at 7 bases. Looked up from germline, CDR1 is SGDLS and CDR2 is YYNGEE. After removal of 4 bases from V and 1 base from J, the junction contained 6 bases not matched to a gene. This CDR3 region has 15 residues. The chain's CDR3 is CASSSGGGRTDTQYF. DNA of the CDR3: TGTGCCAGCAGCTCCGGCGGGGGTCGCACAGATACGCAGTATTTT.

The V call is TRBV28, the J call TRBJ1-4; D remains ambiguous. CDR3 length: 17 amino acids. Trimming removed 4 bases at V and 0 bases at J, with 15 bases between. Germline V gene sequence: CDR1 MDHEN, CDR2 SYDVKM. The CDR3 coding sequence is TGTGCCAGCAGTTCCATCGGAACGCTTACAACTAATGAAAAACTGTTTTTT. Its protein is CASSSIGTLTTNEKLFF.

The chain joins TRBV12-3 or TRBV12-4 to TRBJ2-1; the D is unclear. Trimming pared 1 base from V and 9 bases from J, leaving 10 bases between. This CDR3 is 13 amino acids long. Written as DNA, the CDR3 is TGTGCCAGCAGTTTAGGCTGGTATGGTGAGCAGTTCTTC. Its translation: CASSLGWYGEQFF.

The rearrangement links TRBV24-1 to TRBJ1-2, with D tentatively TRBD1 (6 bases). Germline loops: CDR1 KGHDR, CDR2 SFDVKD. V lost 6 bases and J 5 bases, leaving 12 bases between the germline ends. This CDR3 spans 13 amino acids. The CDR3 DNA follows: TGTGCCACCAGTACACCAGGGGAGTATGGCTACACCTTC. The encoded protein is CATSTPGEYGYTF.

V is TRBV5-5 and J is TRBJ2-4, with 9 bases aligning to TRBD2. J gave up 6 bases and V 0 bases, and 10 bases lay outside the gene matches. The germline V gene has CDR1 SGHKS and CDR2 YYEKEE (reference sequence). The CDR3 is 17 residues long. The chain's CDR3 is CASSLGASGMGGNIQYF. The CDR3 nucleotides are TGTGCCAGCAGCTTGGGAGCTAGCGGGATGGGGGGAAACATTCAGTACTTC.

J is TRBJ2-2 and V is TRBV6-2 or TRBV6-3; possibly TRBD1 for D (5 bases). Germline CDR1 MNHEY, CDR2 SVGEGT. This CDR3 contains 14 residues. Trimming shortened V by 5 bases and J by 4 bases, and 11 bases separated the two germline ends. CDR3 amino acids: CASSATTATGELFF. As DNA, the CDR3 is TGTGCCAGCAGTGCCACGACAGCCACCGGGGAGCTGTTTTTT.

V gene TRBV5-1 combines with J gene TRBJ1-5; D may be TRBD1 (5 bases). V was trimmed by 0 bases and J by 6 bases, leaving 10 bases between them. Germline CDR1 and CDR2: SGHRS and YFSETQ. CDR3 length: 14 amino acids. CDR3 loop: CASSLEGGGQPQHF. Written as DNA, the CDR3 is TGCGCCAGCAGCTTGGAAGGTGGGGGTCAGCCCCAGCATTTT.

The chain links TRBV2 to TRBJ2-4; D is unresolved. The V and J ends lost 3 bases and 3 bases respectively, with 12 bases between them. Looked up from germline, CDR1 is SNHLY and CDR2 is FYNNEI. This CDR3 is built from 15 residues. CDR3 nucleotide sequence: TGTGCCAGCAGTGAGGTGAGGTCCGGCAAAAACATTCAGTACTTC. Protein: CASSEVRSGKNIQYF.

The chain uses TRBV15 and TRBJ2-2; TRBD2 is a possible D gene (7 bases). Germline V gene lookup returns CDR1 LNHNV and CDR2 YYDKDF (reference sequence). Trimming shortened V by 5 bases and J by 3 bases, and 10 bases separated the two germline ends. The CDR3 has 14 amino acids. The CDR3 DNA reads as TGTGCCACCAGCCTAGGGGGGGACACCGGGGAGCTGTTTTTT. Residues: CATSLGGDTGELFF.

The CDR3 protein is CASSPGQGRNTEAFF. DNA for the CDR3: TGTGCCAGCTCACCAGGGCAGGGAAGGAACACTGAAGCTTTCTTT. V is TRBV18 and J is TRBJ1-1, with TRBD1 as a possible D gene (5 bases). Deletions cut 2 bases from V and 1 base from J, with 11 bases between. The CDR3 is made up of 15 amino acids. CDR1 is KGHSH and CDR2 is LQKENI in the germline V gene. Variable domain in full (rest from reference TRBV18 and TRBJ1-1): NAGVMQNPRHLVRRRGQEARLRCSPMKGHSHVYWYRQLPEEGLKFMVYLQKENIIDESGMPKERFSAEFPKEGPSILRIQQVVRGDSAAYFCASSPGQGRNTEAFFGQGTRLTVV.

The chain carries TRBV4-1 and TRBJ2-5; 9 positions agree with TRBD1. The V segment lost 2 bases and the J segment 10 bases; nucleotides outside the gene matches: 11. Germline values: CDR1 MGHRA, CDR2 YSYEKL. The CDR3 contains 15 residues. CDR3 DNA: TGCGCCAGCAGCCAACTCACCCCGGGACAGGGAAGCCAGTACTTC. Translating it yields CASSQLTPGQGSQYF.

This rearrangement joins TRBV12-3 or TRBV12-4 to TRBJ2-5; D is unclear. This CDR3 spans 12 amino acids. Between the trimmed V and J ends, which lost 1 base and 5 bases, there was a span of 5 bases. CDR3 protein: CASSLVEETQYF. The CDR3, as DNA: TGTGCCAGCAGTTTAGTTGAGGAGACCCAGTACTTC.

V usage is TRBV27 and J usage is TRBJ1-2; 8 bases fit TRBD1. The CDR3 has 16 residues. Germline assignment: CDR1 MNHEY and CDR2 SMNVEV (reference sequence). J was trimmed by 0 bases and V by 2 bases; bases with no gene match: 5. CDR3 protein: CASSLNRDRTNYGYTF. The CDR3 DNA is TGTGCCAGCAGTTTAAACCGGGACAGGACTAACTATGGCTACACCTTC.